The sequence of this T cell receptor (beta chain) was determined in a study of CD8+ T cells in alopecia areata. Study at large: The drug, tofacitinib, lasted 6 to 18 months, followed by 6 months off drug. Findings and caveats of the study: TCRs were shared less clearly across patients than in mice, possibly for HLA-related reasons. Among the top 100, expanded CD8+ clones were significantly decreased by tofacitinib, as was scalp clonality. Affected lesional scalp, above all in alopecia totalis/universalis, was more clonal than normal scalp.

Treatment indicated: oral pan-JAK inhibitor, 5-10 mg twice daily. This clone was picked up a small number of times. Its specificity is unknown. V was clipped by 5 bases and J by 3 bases, with 20 bases between them. There are 17 residues in the CDR3. The germline gives CDR1 ENHRY, CDR2 SYGVKD. Following RNA extraction, reverse transcription yielded cDNA that acted as the sequencing template. Only in-frame clones appear in the TCRdb table, and some are missing; sequencing was by immunoSEQ multiplex PCR. Of roughly 120,000 clones detected, roughly 60% appear once; the ten largest clones hold 25% to 30%. The specimen comprised CD8+ T cells sorted from blood, sampled at week 4, from a patient treated with tofacitinib. J is TRBJ1-3 and V is TRBV10-3; D gene ambiguous. The origin of this receptor is a human donor with alopecia areata. CDR3 amino acids: CAISSYRAREIGNTIYF. The DNA of the CDR3 is TGTGCCATCAGTTCCTATCGAGCACGGGAGATTGGAAACACCATATATTTT.